This TCR beta chain was recorded in a study of blood T cell repertoires in COVID-19. Overall study context: Samples of COVID-19 (acute and convalescent) were obtained from the United States, Italy and Spain. The analysed material was cDNA or gDNA that came from T cells, B-cell-depleted T cells, or PBMCs.

V was trimmed by 7 bases and J by 9 bases, leaving 16 bases between them. This CDR3 is 13 amino acids long. In the study's own analysis: Researchers report that nucleated cell counts were estimated from reference gene primer amplification. TCRdb's table, derived via immunoSEQ multiplex PCR, lists solely in-frame clones and lacks some. V, J and clone size derive from that table, while D and trimming were established from the DNA sequence. The sample has about 99,000 clones; roughly 84% are singletons. The clonotype comes from a man between 65 and 85 years old with active or convalescent COVID-19. The chain combines TRBV12-3 or TRBV12-4 with TRBJ2-1; perhaps TRBD2 as D (5 bases). Material: peripheral blood. Here the CDR3 DNA reads TGTGCCAGCACCCAGGATCTAGCTGGTGAGCAGTTCTTC. Translation gives CASTQDLAGEQFF.